The clone carrying this T cell receptor (beta chain) was observed once. Trimming at V came to 5 bases and at J to 5 bases, leaving 10 bases not matched to a gene. CDR1 and CDR2 from the germline V gene are SGDLS and YYNGEE. The CDR3 is 15 amino acids. These data belong to a study of blood T cell repertoires in COVID-19. Measured with immunoSEQ multiplex PCR; TCRdb has only the in-frame clones, and not every one. The repertoire holds 220,000 or so clones, with roughly 92% as singletons. The sample taken for sequencing was peripheral blood. The TCR comes from a man in his 60s with COVID-19, enrolled during active disease. This chain joins TRBV9 and TRBJ1-2; 9 bases are a match to TRBD1. As DNA, the CDR3 is TGTGCCAGCAGTCGAACCTCGACAGGGGGTTATGGCTACACCTTC. This gives the protein CASSRTSTGGYGYTF.